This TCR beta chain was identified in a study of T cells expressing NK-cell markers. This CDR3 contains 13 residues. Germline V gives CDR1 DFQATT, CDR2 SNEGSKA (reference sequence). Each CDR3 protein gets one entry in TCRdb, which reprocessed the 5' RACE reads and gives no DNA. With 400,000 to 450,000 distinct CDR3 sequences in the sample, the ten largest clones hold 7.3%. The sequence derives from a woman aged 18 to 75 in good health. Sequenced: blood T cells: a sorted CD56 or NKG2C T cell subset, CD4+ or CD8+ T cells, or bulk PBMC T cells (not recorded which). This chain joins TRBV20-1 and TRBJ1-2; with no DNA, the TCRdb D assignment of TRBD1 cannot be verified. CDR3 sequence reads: CSAKTEANYGYTF.